The 25 T cell receptor beta chains listed next were all sequenced from one sample in a study of blood T cell repertoires in COVID-19. Profiled with immunoSEQ multiplex PCR; TCRdb holds only in-frame clones, not every one. Found here are fewer than 200,000 clones, roughly four fifths of them singletons; the top ten hold more than 7.5%. The sequenced material came from peripheral blood. The receptor source for this set is a woman between 65 and 79 years old with COVID-19, enrolled during active disease.

This chain joins TRBV12-5 and TRBJ2-1; the D gene is possibly TRBD2 (5 bases). Trimming removed 3 bases from V and 7 bases from J, with 10 bases in between. The V gene's germline CDR1 is LGHNT and CDR2 FRNRAP. The CDR3 length is 13 residues. Here the CDR3 reads CASGFGERNEQFF. The CDR3 bases are TGTGCTAGTGGTTTCGGGGAAAGGAATGAGCAGTTCTTC.

The gene calls are TRBV6-6 and TRBJ2-5; possible D gene TRBD2, 6 bases. The CDR3 extends over 13 amino acids. The germline V gene has CDR1 MNHNY and CDR2 SVGAGI (reference sequence). V lost 7 bases and J 3 bases, leaving 12 bases between the germline ends. The CDR3 loop is CASTPSGEETQYF. The CDR3 bases are TGTGCCAGCACACCCTCGGGGGAAGAGACCCAGTACTTC.

This chain joins TRBV5-1 and TRBJ2-7, with D possibly TRBD2 on 5 matching bases. Germline loops: CDR1 SGHRS, CDR2 YFSETQ. Trimming removed 0 bases from V and 3 bases from J, with 10 bases in between. This CDR3 spans 14 amino acids. In DNA, the CDR3 is TGCGCCAGCAGCTTGGAGCGGAGGCTCTACGAGCAGTACTTC. The encoded protein is CASSLERRLYEQYF.

The chain joins TRBV11-1 to TRBJ2-1; TRBD1 is a possible D gene (6 bases). CDR3 length: 15 residues. The V gene's germline CDR1 is SGHAT and CDR2 FQDESV (reference sequence). Trimming shortened V by 1 base and J by 6 bases, and 13 bases separated the two germline ends. Here the CDR3 reads CASSLVRLGGNEQFF. The DNA for the CDR3 is TGTGCCAGCAGCTTAGTTCGGCTAGGGGGCAATGAGCAGTTCTTC. Full variable domain (rest looked up from reference TRBV11-1 and TRBJ2-1): EAEVAQSPRYKITEKSQAVAFWCDPISGHATLYWYRQILGQGPELLVQFQDESVVDDSQLPKDRFSAERLKGVDSTLKIQPAELGDSAMYLCASSLVRLGGNEQFFGPGTRLTVL.

The rearrangement uses TRBV18 and TRBJ1-1; D may be TRBD1 (5 bases). V lost 2 bases to trimming and J lost 4 bases, with 14 bases between them. Germline CDR1 KGHSH, CDR2 LQKENI. The CDR3 contains 15 residues. The CDR3 is CASSPVRVDGTEAFF. CDR3 coding DNA: TGTGCCAGCTCACCAGTCAGGGTGGATGGCACTGAAGCTTTCTTT.

This clone was detected a few times. The genes are TRBV3-1 (or the pseudogene TRBV3-2) and TRBJ1-3; maybe TRBD1 (5 bases). From germline, CDR1 is LGHDT and CDR2 YNNKEL (reference sequence). The CDR3 is 15 residues long. Trimming left V 4 bases short and J 4 bases short, with 14 bases between. CDR3 in amino acids: CASSRYRGYGNTIYF. The DNA of the CDR3 is TGTGCCAGCAGCCGTTATAGGGGATACGGAAACACCATATATTTT.

The CDR3 loop reads CTSRERTGNTDTQYF. The CDR3 DNA sequence: TGCACCAGCAGAGAGCGGACAGGGAACACAGATACGCAGTATTTT. The chain uses TRBV1 and TRBJ2-3; the D call of TRBD1 is as the table states it, not checked on the DNA. TRBV1 is shown as a pseudogene. This CDR3 comprises 15 residues.

This chain joins TRBV7-9 and TRBJ2-7; maybe TRBD1 (6 bases). Trimming took 1 base from V and 4 from J, leaving 8 bases between them. The germline V gene has CDR1 SEHNR and CDR2 FQNEAQ (reference sequence). The CDR3 has 13 residues. Here the CDR3 reads CASSLGTEYEQYF. The CDR3 nucleotides are TGTGCCAGCAGCTTAGGGACAGAATACGAGCAGTACTTC.

This clone has only one observation. This chain uses TRBV30 with TRBJ1-6, with D unresolved. Trimming removed 3 bases at V and 4 bases at J, with 10 bases between. CDR3 length equals 14 residues. Germline lookup yields CDR1 GTSNPN and CDR2 SVGIG (reference sequence). This CDR3 reads CAWRTGRYNSPLHF. CDR3 in DNA: TGTGCCTGGAGGACGGGAAGATATAATTCACCCCTCCACTTT.

This sequence joins TRBV20-1 and TRBJ2-3, with 10 bases aligning to TRBD2. The junction had 19 bases not matched to a gene; V was cut back by 3 bases and J by 1 base. CDR1 and CDR2 from the germline V gene are DFQATT and SNEGSKA (reference sequence). The CDR3 sequence is 20 residues long. The CDR3 sequence is CSASVARRAGGLIGTDTQYF. The CDR3, as DNA: TGCAGTGCTAGTGTTGCTCGGAGAGCGGGAGGGCTAATAGGCACAGATACGCAGTATTTT.

The rearrangement joins TRBV20-1 to TRBJ1-4, with TRBD1 matching over 9 bases. CDR3 length: 14 residues. Losses at the gene ends were 3 bases for V and 5 bases for J; bases not matched to a gene: 4. The V gene's germline CDR1 is DFQATT and CDR2 SNEGSKA (reference sequence). CDR3 loop: CSASFGTGNEKLFF. The CDR3 DNA reads TGCAGTGCTAGTTTTGGGACAGGGAATGAAAAACTGTTTTTT.

The genes are TRBV11-2 and TRBJ2-1, with 7 bases identical to TRBD2. The CDR3 totals 13 residues. Germline CDR1 reads SGHAT; CDR2 reads FQNNGV. V lost 10 bases and J lost 8; bases outside the gene matches: 11. The CDR3 loop reads CATPPREMDEQFF. The CDR3 nucleotides are TGTGCCACCCCCCCGCGGGAGATGGATGAGCAGTTCTTC.

V and J are TRBV27 and TRBJ2-7, with TRBD2 identical over 7 bases. Germline trimming cut 7 bases from V and 0 bases from J; bases unmatched to any gene: 9. This CDR3 is built from 15 residues. CDR1 MNHEY and CDR2 SMNVEV come from the germline V gene (reference sequence). CDR3 sequence: CASTSSGAHSYEQYF. The CDR3 coding sequence is TGTGCCAGCACATCAAGCGGGGCTCACTCCTACGAGCAGTACTTC.

V usage is TRBV28 and J usage is TRBJ1-1; 9 bases fit TRBD1. CDR1 is MDHEN, CDR2 SYDVKM, per germline. The CDR3 extends over 16 amino acids. J lost 0 bases, V lost 3 bases, and 5 bases had no gene match. CDR3 amino acids: CASSFFDRGLNTEAFF. Written as DNA, the CDR3 is TGTGCCAGCAGTTTTTTCGACAGGGGGTTGAACACTGAAGCTTTCTTT.

The rearrangement links TRBV21-1 to TRBJ2-3; TRBD2 is the table's D call, not checked against the DNA. TRBV21-1 corresponds to a pseudogene. There are 18 residues in the CDR3. The CDR3 region has the DNA TGTGCCAGCAGCAAAATTAGTACGGGAGGGCCGCGGACAGATACGCAGTATTTT. This codes for CASSKISTGGPRTDTQYF.

This chain joins TRBV28 and TRBJ2-7, with TRBD1 matching 9 bases. In germline, CDR1 is MDHEN, CDR2 SYDVKM. The V segment lost 5 bases and the J segment 7 bases; nucleotides outside the gene matches: 12. The CDR3 runs 15 residues. The CDR3 nucleotides are TGTGCCAGCAGTCCCCTTGGGACAGGGAGAAAGGAGCAGTACTTC. Translating gives CASSPLGTGRKEQYF.

This chain links TRBV27 with TRBJ2-1; TRBD2 aligns across 12 bases. CDR3 size: 16 residues. CDR1 and CDR2 from the germline V gene are MNHEY and SMNVEV (reference sequence). After removal of 4 bases from V and 7 bases from J, the junction contained 8 bases not matched to a gene. CDR3 bases: TGTGCCAGCAGTTCACCCGGACTAGCGGGAAGGAATGAGCAGTTCTTC. The encoded protein is CASSSPGLAGRNEQFF.

The chain has TRBV6-2 or TRBV6-3 and TRBJ1-5; tentative D call: TRBD1 (6 bases). From germline, CDR1 is MNHEY and CDR2 SVGEGT. The V gene lost 3 bases and the J gene lost 4 bases, with 22 bases spanning the gap. The CDR3 has 18 residues. This CDR3 reads CASSYGGARGSSNQPQHF. Here the CDR3 DNA reads TGTGCCAGCAGTTATGGGGGGGCCCGAGGAAGCAGTAATCAGCCCCAGCATTTT.

This clone was counted a single time. This chain uses TRBV28 with TRBJ1-1, with TRBD1 matching over 8 bases. The CDR3 covers 16 residues. In germline, CDR1 is MDHEN, CDR2 SYDVKM. The J segment lost 0 bases and the V segment lost 5 bases, leaving 8 bases of the junction unmatched. For the CDR3, the DNA is TGTGCCAGCAGTCTACCAGGGGGCGGATTGAACACTGAAGCTTTCTTT. This codes for CASSLPGGGLNTEAFF.

The J gene is TRBJ1-5, the V gene TRBV19; TRBD1 matches 7 bases. V lost 3 bases, J lost 6 bases, and 5 bases stayed unmatched. The CDR3 is 14 residues long. CDR1 is LNHDA and CDR2 is SQIVND in the germline V gene (reference sequence). In DNA, the CDR3 is TGTGCCAGTAGTATGAGGGGGCTGGGTCAGCCCCAGCATTTT. Encoded protein: CASSMRGLGQPQHF. The whole variable domain, remainder taken from reference TRBV19 and TRBJ1-5, is DGGITQSPKYLFRKEGQNVTLSCEQNLNHDAMYWYRQDPGQGLRLIYYSQIVNDFQKGDIAEGYSVSREKKESFPLTVTSAQKNPTAFYLCASSMRGLGQPQHFGDGTRLSIL.

This chain links TRBV19 with TRBJ2-1, with TRBD2 matching 9 bases. CDR3 length: 15 amino acids. Germline V gene sequence: CDR1 LNHDA, CDR2 SQIVND (reference sequence). Losses at the gene ends were 2 bases for V and 8 bases for J; bases not matched to a gene: 7. In DNA form, the CDR3 reads TGTGCCAGTAGTATAATGGGCGGGAGGGCCCATGAGCAGTTCTTC. Encoded protein: CASSIMGGRAHEQFF.

V and J are TRBV18 and TRBJ2-7, with D possibly being TRBD2 (5 bases). Germline V gene data show CDR1 as KGHSH and CDR2 as LQKENI. The CDR3 runs to 14 residues. V lost 1 base and J 4 bases, leaving 11 bases between the germline ends. The CDR3 spells CASSPQSSWYEQYF. The CDR3 DNA follows: TGTGCCAGCTCACCACAGTCTAGCTGGTACGAGCAGTACTTC.

The J gene is TRBJ1-4, the V gene TRBV6-2 or TRBV6-3; weak D call: TRBD1 (6 bases). The germline V gene has CDR1 MNHEY and CDR2 SVGEGT. Trimming cost V 5 bases and J 3 bases, with 13 bases left between them. The CDR3 loop spans 15 amino acids. The CDR3 is CASSRTGSANEKLFF. In DNA form, the CDR3 reads TGTGCCAGCAGTAGAACAGGGTCAGCTAATGAAAAACTGTTTTTT.

The rearrangement links TRBV19 to TRBJ2-3; 10 nucleotides line up with TRBD2. V shed 5 bases, J shed 3 bases, and the junction held 8 bases outside the gene matches. The CDR3 extends over 16 amino acids. Germline V gene sequence: CDR1 LNHDA, CDR2 SQIVND (reference sequence). CDR3 amino acids: CASSLTSGTGTDTQYF. The CDR3 DNA reads as TGTGCCAGTAGTCTTACTAGCGGGACGGGTACAGATACGCAGTATTTT.

The chain joins TRBV6-4 to TRBJ2-3, with a possible D match to TRBD1 (5 bases). This CDR3 is built from 14 residues. V was clipped by 3 bases and J by 2 bases, with 9 bases between them. The germline CDR1 and CDR2 sequences are MRHNA and SNTAGT. CDR3 amino acids: CASSEDKPTDTQYF. The CDR3, as DNA: TGTGCCAGCAGTGAGGACAAACCCACAGATACGCAGTATTTT.